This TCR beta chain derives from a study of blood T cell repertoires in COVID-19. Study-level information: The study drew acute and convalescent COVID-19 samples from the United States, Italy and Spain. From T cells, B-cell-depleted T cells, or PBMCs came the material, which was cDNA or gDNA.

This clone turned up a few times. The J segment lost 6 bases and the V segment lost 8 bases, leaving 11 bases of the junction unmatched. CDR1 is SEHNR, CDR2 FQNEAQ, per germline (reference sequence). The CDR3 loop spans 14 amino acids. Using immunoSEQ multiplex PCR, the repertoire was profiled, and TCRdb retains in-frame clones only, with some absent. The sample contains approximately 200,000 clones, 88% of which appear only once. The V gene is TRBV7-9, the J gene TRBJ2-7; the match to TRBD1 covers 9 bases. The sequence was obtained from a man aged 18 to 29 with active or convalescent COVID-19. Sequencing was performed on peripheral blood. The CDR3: CASVPGTGPAEQYF. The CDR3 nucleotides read TGTGCCAGCGTTCCCGGGACAGGGCCCGCCGAGCAGTACTTC.